This T cell receptor beta chain is from a study of blood T cell repertoires in COVID-19. The CDR3 totals 14 residues. Looked up from germline, CDR1 is SGHRS and CDR2 is YFSETQ. V was pared by 4 bases and J by 2 bases, with 6 bases of the junction left unmatched. Method: immunoSEQ multiplex PCR; TCRdb's copy keeps in-frame clones and lacks some. The repertoire has 100,000 to 150,000 clones, approximately 87% of them found once; the top ten carry 6% to 8.5%. V gene TRBV5-1 combines with J gene TRBJ2-7; 7 nucleotides align to TRBD1. The source is a man aged 45-60 years with acute or convalescent COVID-19. The source material was peripheral blood. CDR3 region: CASSVGTEAYEQYF. For the CDR3, the DNA is TGCGCCAGCAGCGTTGGGACAGAAGCCTACGAGCAGTACTTC. Together with reference TRBV5-1 and TRBJ2-7, the CDR3 gives the full variable domain: KAGVTQTPRYLIKTRGQQVTLSCSPISGHRSVSWYQQTPGQGLQFLFEYFSETQRNKGNFPGRFSGRQFSNSRSEMNVSTLELGDSALYLCASSVGTEAYEQYFGPGTRLTVT.